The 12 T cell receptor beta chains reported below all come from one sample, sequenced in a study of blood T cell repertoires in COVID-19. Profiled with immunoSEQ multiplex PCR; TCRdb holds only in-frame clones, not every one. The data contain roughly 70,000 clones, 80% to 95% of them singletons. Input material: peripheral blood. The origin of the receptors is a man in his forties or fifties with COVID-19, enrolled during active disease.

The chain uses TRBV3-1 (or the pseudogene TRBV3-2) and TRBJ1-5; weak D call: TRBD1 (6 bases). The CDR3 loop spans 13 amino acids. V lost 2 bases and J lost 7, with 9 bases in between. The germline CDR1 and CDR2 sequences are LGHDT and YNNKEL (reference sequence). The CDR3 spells CASSQTGMQPQHF. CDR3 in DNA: TGTGCCAGCAGCCAAACAGGGATGCAGCCCCAGCATTTT.

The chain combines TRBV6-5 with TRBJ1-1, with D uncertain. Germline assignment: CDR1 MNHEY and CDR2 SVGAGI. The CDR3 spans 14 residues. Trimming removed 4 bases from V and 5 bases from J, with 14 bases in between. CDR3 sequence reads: CASSSQYLWTEAFF. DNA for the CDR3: TGTGCCAGCAGTTCACAGTATCTGTGGACTGAAGCTTTCTTT.

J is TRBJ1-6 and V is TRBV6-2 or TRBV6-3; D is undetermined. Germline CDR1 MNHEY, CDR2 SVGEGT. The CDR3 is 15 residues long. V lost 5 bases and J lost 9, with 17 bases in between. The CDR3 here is CASSPLRGASSPLHF. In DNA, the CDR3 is TGTGCCAGCAGTCCCCTTCGCGGTGCGAGTTCACCCCTCCACTTT.

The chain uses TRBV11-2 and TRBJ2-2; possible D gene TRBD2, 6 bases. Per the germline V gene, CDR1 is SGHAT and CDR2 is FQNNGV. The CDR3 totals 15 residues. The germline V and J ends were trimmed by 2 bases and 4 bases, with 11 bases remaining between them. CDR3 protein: CASSLRAGTTGELFF. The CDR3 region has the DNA TGTGCCAGCAGCTTAAGGGCGGGGACCACCGGGGAGCTGTTTTTT.

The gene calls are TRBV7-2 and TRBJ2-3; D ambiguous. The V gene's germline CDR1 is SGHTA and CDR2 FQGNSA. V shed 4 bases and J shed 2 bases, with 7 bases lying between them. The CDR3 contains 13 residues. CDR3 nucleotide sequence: TGTGCCAGCAGCTCCTCTTACACAGATACGCAGTATTTT. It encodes CASSSSYTDTQYF.

The CDR3: CASSLVKGTYETQYF. Written as DNA, the CDR3 is TGTGCCAGCAGCTTAGTCAAGGGGACTTATGAGACCCAGTACTTC. This rearrangement joins TRBV7-8 to TRBJ2-5; weak D call: TRBD2 (6 bases). The germline CDR1 and CDR2 sequences are SGHVS and FQNEAQ. The V gene lost 1 base and the J gene lost 5 bases, with 14 bases spanning the gap. The length of the CDR3 is 15 residues.

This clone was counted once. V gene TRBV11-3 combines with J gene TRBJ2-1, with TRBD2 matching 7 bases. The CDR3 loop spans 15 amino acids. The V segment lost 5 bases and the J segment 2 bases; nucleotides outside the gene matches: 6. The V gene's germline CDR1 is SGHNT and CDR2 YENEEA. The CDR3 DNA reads TGTGCCAGCAGCCCCGGGACTACCACCTACAATGAGCAGTTCTTC. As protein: CASSPGTTTYNEQFF.

CDR3 in DNA: TGTGCCAGCAGTTACCGGGTGAACACTGAAGCTTTCTTT. Its protein product is CASSYRVNTEAFF. V is TRBV6-5 and J is TRBJ1-1; D is ambiguous. Germline loops: CDR1 MNHEY, CDR2 SVGAGI. V lost 2 bases and J lost 0, with 4 bases in between. This CDR3 has 13 residues.

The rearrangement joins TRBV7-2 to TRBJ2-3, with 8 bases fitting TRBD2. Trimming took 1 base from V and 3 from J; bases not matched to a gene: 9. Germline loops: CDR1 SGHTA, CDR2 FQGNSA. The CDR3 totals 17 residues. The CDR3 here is CASSLDSAGGWTDTQYF. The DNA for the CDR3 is TGTGCCAGCAGCTTAGATTCGGCGGGAGGTTGGACAGATACGCAGTATTTT.

CDR3 DNA: TGTGCCAGCAGTGAAGTTTCGTGGCAACCGCCGAGGGGCTACACCTTC. Its translation is CASSEVSWQPPRGYTF. This chain links TRBV6-1 with TRBJ1-2; D call uncertain. The CDR3 sequence is 16 residues long. Germline V gene lookup returns CDR1 MNHNS and CDR2 SASEGT. V was shortened by 1 base and J by 8 bases, with 20 bases between the two germline ends.

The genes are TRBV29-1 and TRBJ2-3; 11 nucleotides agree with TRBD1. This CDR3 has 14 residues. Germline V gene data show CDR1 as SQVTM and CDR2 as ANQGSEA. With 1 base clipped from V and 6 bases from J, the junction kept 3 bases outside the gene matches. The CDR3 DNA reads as TGCAGCGTTGAAGGGACAGGGGGCCGGGATACGCAGTATTTT. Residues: CSVEGTGGRDTQYF.

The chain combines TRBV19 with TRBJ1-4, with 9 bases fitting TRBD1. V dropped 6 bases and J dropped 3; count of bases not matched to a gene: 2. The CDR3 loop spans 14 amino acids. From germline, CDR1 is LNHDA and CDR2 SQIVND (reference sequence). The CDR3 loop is CASRQGAANEKLFF. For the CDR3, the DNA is TGTGCCAGTAGACAGGGGGCAGCTAATGAAAAACTGTTTTTT.